This paragraph reports one T cell receptor (beta chain). The sample has other DNA sequences that encode this CDR3 too. The sample comes from a study of TIL therapy for anti-PD-1-resistant metastatic lung cancer. This was the immunoSEQ v3 assay. Sequencing was performed with immunoSEQ multiplex PCR; in TCRdb, only in-frame clones are kept and a portion is missing. This table has 50,000 to 70,000 clones, roughly 69% appearing once. The time point denotes: pre-treatment sample, taken before nivolumab and TIL therapy. CDR1 MNHEY and CDR2 SVGAGI come from the germline V gene. This CDR3 is 15 amino acids long. V was pared by 2 bases and J by 0 bases, with 3 bases of the junction left unmatched.

The rearrangement joins TRBV6-5 to TRBJ1-1; 7 bases are shared with TRBD1. The receptor's source is a person aged 30 to 80 with non-small cell lung cancer. The sequenced sample was blood, obtained at baseline. The chain's CDR3 is CASSYGGGMNTEAFF. CDR3 nucleotides: TGTGCCAGCAGTTACGGAGGGGGCATGAACACTGAAGCTTTCTTT.